This is a list of T cell receptor beta chains from one sample in a study of cytomegalovirus exposure and HLA in healthy donors. Clones were read by immunoSEQ multiplex PCR, and TCRdb kept only the in-frame ones, dropping some. Among fewer than 150,000 clones listed, around 77% were seen once. The sample was PBMCs. Source of these receptors: a woman between 50 and 59 years old in good health and CMV-seronegative. The CDR3 runs from the conserved cysteine through the conserved F or W. Fields, in order: CDR3 length, V gene, J gene, D gene, clone size, CDR3 DNA, CDR3 protein. D genes are given only for firm matches. The size of a clone is reported for some rows only, either as once, few or many, or as a class for expanded clones.

>13|TRBV6-5|TRBJ1-4|NA|few
TGTGCCAGCAGCCGATTCTGGAGTGAAAAACTGTTTTTT
CASSRFWSEKLFF
>15|TRBV10-3|TRBJ2-2|TRBD1|NA
TGTGCCACGGACCGCGGGACAGGGAACGCCGGGGAGCTGTTTTTT
CATDRGTGNAGELFF
>16|TRBV10-2|TRBJ2-7|TRBD2|NA
TGCGCCAGCAGTGACCCGGGACTAGCGGCAGCCTACGAGCAGTACTTC
CASSDPGLAAAYEQYF
>17|TRBV5-1|TRBJ2-1|TRBD1|NA
TGCGCCAGCAGCACCCTGCTCGGGGCAGGGGGATACAATGAGCAGTTCTTC
CASSTLLGAGGYNEQFF
>13|TRBV5-1|TRBJ2-1|TRBD1|NA
TGCGCCAGCAGCGGGGGGACAGGGTTTGAGCAGTTCTTC
CASSGGTGFEQFF
>14|TRBV18|TRBJ1-6|NA|NA
TGTGCCAGCTCACCGAGCAGGGAAAATTCACCCCTCCACTTT
CASSPSRENSPLHF
>16|TRBV5-1|TRBJ2-7|NA|NA
TGCGCCAGCAGCTTGGAGACTGGGACGGGGGACTACGAGCAGTACTTC
CASSLETGTGDYEQYF
>16|TRBV4-1|TRBJ2-7|NA|NA
TGCGCCAGCAGCCCATCCAGCAGGGGTCTTTCCTACGAGCAGTACTTC
CASSPSSRGLSYEQYF
>13|TRBV7-9|TRBJ1-2|NA|NA
TGTGCCAGCAGCCTAGGGGCAGGGGTTGCCTACACCTTC
CASSLGAGVAYTF
>18|TRBV11-2|TRBJ2-2|TRBD1|NA
TGTGCCAGCAGCCCTCCGGGACAGGGGGAGGTTGGCACCGGGGAGCTGTTTTTT
CASSPPGQGEVGTGELFF
>14|TRBV5-5|TRBJ1-5|TRBD1|NA
TGTGCCAGCAGCTTGGGACAGGGCGGTCAGCCCCAGCATTTT
CASSLGQGGQPQHF
>15|TRBV19|TRBJ1-5|TRBD1|NA
TGTGCCAGTAGATATAACAGGGGTGAGAATCAGCCCCAGCATTTT
CASRYNRGENQPQHF
>18|TRBV27|TRBJ2-3|TRBD2|NA
TGTGCCAGCAGTTCATTGCCGACTAGCGGTGCTAGCACAGATACGCAGTATTTT
CASSSLPTSGASTDTQYF
>15|TRBV7-9|TRBJ1-2|NA|NA
TGTGCCAGCAGCCCGCACTCGGACAGAGAATATGGCTACACCTTC
CASSPHSDREYGYTF
>14|TRBV11-2|TRBJ2-3|NA|NA
TGTGCCAGCAGCTTAGGACAGTACACAGATACGCAGTATTTT
CASSLGQYTDTQYF
>18|TRBV5-4|TRBJ2-1|TRBD2|NA
TGTGCCAGCAGCCCGGGGCGGGGACTACCGAGCTCCTACAATGAGCAGTTCTTC
CASSPGRGLPSSYNEQFF
>14|TRBV27|TRBJ1-5|NA|NA
TGTGCCAGCAGACAGGGTGGAGGCAATCAGCCCCAGCATTTT
CASRQGGGNQPQHF
>13|TRBV4-3|TRBJ2-7|NA|NA
TGCGCCAGCAGCCAAGATCCCCGCTACGAGCAGTACTTC
CASSQDPRYEQYF
>16|TRBV28|TRBJ2-3|TRBD2|NA
TGTGCCAGCAGCTCCGGACTAGCGGGGCGCACAGATACGCAGTATTTT
CASSSGLAGRTDTQYF
>18|TRBV29-1|TRBJ2-1|TRBD2|NA
TGCAGCGTTGTAGACACCCGAATGTCTAGCGGGGTGAACAATGAGCAGTTCTTC
CSVVDTRMSSGVNNEQFF
>16|TRBV11-2|TRBJ2-2|TRBD2|few
TGTGCCAGCAGCCTGGGGCTAGCGGGGGACCCCGGGGAGCTGTTTTTT
CASSLGLAGDPGELFF
>15|TRBV5-6|TRBJ2-3|TRBD2|NA
TGTGCCAGCAGCTTGGCTAGCGGGGGGAAAGATACGCAGTATTTT
CASSLASGGKDTQYF
>16|TRBV9|TRBJ1-6|TRBD1|NA
TGTGCCAGCAGCGTAGGGGGACAGAATGTGAATTCACCCCTCCACTTT
CASSVGGQNVNSPLHF
>15|TRBV5-4|TRBJ1-6|TRBD1|NA
TGTGCCAGCAGCTTCGGGACAGGGCTGGGATCACCCCTCCACTTT
CASSFGTGLGSPLHF
>13|TRBV9|TRBJ2-1|NA|NA
TGTGCCAGCAGCCCCGCAGGGTACAATGAGCAGTTCTTC
CASSPAGYNEQFF
>14|TRBV5-1|TRBJ2-5|TRBD2|once
TGCGCCAGCAGCTTCCGGGACTACGGGGAGACCCAGTACTTC
CASSFRDYGETQYF
>13|TRBV19|TRBJ1-5|NA|once
TGTGCCAGTAGTATAGATCGGGATCAGCCCCAGCATTTT
CASSIDRDQPQHF
>16|TRBV7-2|TRBJ2-1|TRBD2|NA
TGTGCCAGCAGCTTATTCGCGGGGGGGCGACACAATGAGCAGTTCTTC
CASSLFAGGRHNEQFF